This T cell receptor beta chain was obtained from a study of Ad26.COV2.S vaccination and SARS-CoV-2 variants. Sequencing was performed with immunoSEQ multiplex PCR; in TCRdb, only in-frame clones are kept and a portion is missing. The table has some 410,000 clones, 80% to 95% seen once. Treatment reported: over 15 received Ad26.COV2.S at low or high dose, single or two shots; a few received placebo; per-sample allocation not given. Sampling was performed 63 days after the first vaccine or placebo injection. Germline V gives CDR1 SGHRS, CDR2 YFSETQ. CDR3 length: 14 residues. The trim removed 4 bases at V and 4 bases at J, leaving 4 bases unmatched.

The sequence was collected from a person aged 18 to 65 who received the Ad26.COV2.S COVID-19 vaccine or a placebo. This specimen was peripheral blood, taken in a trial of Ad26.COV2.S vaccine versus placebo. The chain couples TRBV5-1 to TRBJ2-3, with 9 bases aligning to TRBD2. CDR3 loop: CASSRTSVSDTQYF. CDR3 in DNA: TGCGCCAGCAGCCGGACTAGCGTCTCAGATACGCAGTATTTT.